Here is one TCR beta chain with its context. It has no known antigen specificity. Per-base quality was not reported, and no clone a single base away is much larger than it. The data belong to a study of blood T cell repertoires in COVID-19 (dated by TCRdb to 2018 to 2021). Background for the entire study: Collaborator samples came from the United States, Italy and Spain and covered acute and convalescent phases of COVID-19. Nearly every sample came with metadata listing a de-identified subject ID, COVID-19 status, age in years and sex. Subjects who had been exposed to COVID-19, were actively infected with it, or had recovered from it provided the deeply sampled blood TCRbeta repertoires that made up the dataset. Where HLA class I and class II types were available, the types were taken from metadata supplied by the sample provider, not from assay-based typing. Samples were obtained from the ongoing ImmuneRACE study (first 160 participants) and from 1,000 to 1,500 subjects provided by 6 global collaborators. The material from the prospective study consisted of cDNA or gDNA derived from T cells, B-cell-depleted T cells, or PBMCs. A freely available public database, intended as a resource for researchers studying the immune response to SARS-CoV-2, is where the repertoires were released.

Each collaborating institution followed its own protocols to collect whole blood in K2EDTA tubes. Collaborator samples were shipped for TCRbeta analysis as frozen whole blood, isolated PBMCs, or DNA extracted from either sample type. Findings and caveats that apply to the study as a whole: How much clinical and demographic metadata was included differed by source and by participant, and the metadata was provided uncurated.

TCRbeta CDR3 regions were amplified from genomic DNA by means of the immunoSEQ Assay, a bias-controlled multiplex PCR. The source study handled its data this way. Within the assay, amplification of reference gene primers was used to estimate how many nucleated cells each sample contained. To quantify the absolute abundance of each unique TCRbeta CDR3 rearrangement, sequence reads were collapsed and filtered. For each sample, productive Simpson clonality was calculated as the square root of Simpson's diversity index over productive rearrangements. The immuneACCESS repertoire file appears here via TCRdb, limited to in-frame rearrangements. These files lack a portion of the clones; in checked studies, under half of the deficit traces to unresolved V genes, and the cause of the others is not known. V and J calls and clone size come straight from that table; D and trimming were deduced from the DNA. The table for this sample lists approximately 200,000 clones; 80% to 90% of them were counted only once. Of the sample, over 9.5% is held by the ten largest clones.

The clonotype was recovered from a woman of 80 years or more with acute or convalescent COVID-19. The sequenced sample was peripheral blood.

The CDR3 corresponds to CASSAPGQAATNEKLFF. The DNA is as follows: TGTGCCAGTAGTGCCCCGGGACAGGCAGCAACTAATGAAAAACTGTTTTTT. The sequence links TRBV19 to TRBJ1-4; 8 central nucleotides agree with TRBD1. The CDR3 sequence holds 17 residues, the cysteine and phenylalanine included. Only the CDR3 DNA stays, 51 bases, in frame from base 1. Sequences LNHDA (CDR1) and SQIVND (CDR2) are obtained from the germline V gene (reference sequence). Trimming accounts for 5 bases at V and 0 bases at J, while the number of junction bases matched to no gene is 8. When the CDR3 is completed using the reference TRBV19 and TRBJ1-4 genes on either side, the full variable domain is DGGITQSPKYLFRKEGQNVTLSCEQNLNHDAMYWYRQDPGQGLRLIYYSQIVNDFQKGDIAEGYSVSREKKESFPLTVTSAQKNPTAFYLCASSAPGQAATNEKLFFGSGTQLSVL.